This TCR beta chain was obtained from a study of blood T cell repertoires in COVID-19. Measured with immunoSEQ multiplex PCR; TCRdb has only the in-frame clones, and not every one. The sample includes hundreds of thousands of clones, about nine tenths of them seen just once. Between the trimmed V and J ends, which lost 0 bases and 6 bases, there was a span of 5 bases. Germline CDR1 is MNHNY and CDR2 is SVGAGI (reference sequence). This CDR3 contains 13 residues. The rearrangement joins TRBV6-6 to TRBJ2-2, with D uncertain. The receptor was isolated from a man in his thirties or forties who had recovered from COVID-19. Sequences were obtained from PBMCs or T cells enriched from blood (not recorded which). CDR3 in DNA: TGTGCCAGCAGTTACTCTAGCCCCGGGGAGCTGTTTTTT. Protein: CASSYSSPGELFF.